These 3 T cell receptor beta chains came from one sample sequenced in a study of blood T cell repertoires in COVID-19. The protocol was immunoSEQ multiplex PCR, while the TCRdb copy is restricted to in-frame clones and leaves out a portion. The repertoire includes 50,000 or so clones, roughly 81% of them detected once, and approximately 5.7% sits in the top ten. The sample consisted of peripheral blood. The receptors originated from a woman aged 55-69 years with acute or convalescent COVID-19.

The rearrangement uses TRBV5-8 and TRBJ1-5; the D is unclear. V was trimmed by 0 bases and J by 7 bases, leaving 5 bases between them. The germline CDR1 and CDR2 sequences are SGHTS and YDEGEE. This CDR3 has 12 amino acids. The CDR3, as DNA: TGTGCCAGCAGCTTGGACTGGCAGCCCCAGCATTTT. It translates to CASSLDWQPQHF.

This clone was detected a few times. The chain employs TRBV19 and TRBJ2-1; 10 bases align to TRBD2. The V and J ends lost 3 bases and 7 bases, in that order; junction bases with no gene match: 6. From germline, CDR1 is LNHDA and CDR2 SQIVND (reference sequence). The CDR3 is made up of 15 amino acids. CDR3: CASSMGGLALNEQFF. CDR3 DNA sequence: TGTGCCAGTAGTATGGGGGGACTAGCGCTTAATGAGCAGTTCTTC.

The chain has TRBV28 and TRBJ2-5, with TRBD1 matching over 8 bases. Trimming at V came to 4 bases and at J to 1 base, leaving 8 bases not matched to a gene. The CDR3 is 16 amino acids. Per the germline V gene, CDR1 is MDHEN and CDR2 is SYDVKM. In DNA form, the CDR3 reads TGTGCCAGCAGTTCCCCGGGGACAGGAAGCCAAGAGACCCAGTACTTC. The encoded protein is CASSSPGTGSQETQYF.